This T cell receptor (beta chain) is from a study of T-cell reconstitution after alpha-beta-depleted transplantation in children. The sample holds a few counts of this clonotype. The antigen is unknown. Germline CDR1 reads SGHRS; CDR2 reads YFSETQ. V trimming: 4 bases; J trimming: 6 bases; junction bases outside the gene matches: 6. The CDR3 contains 13 residues. Study-wide results and caveats: T cells produced anew were the main source of T-cell counts and diversity one year after transplant. Certain patients had high TCRbeta diversity at day 60, and it came from recipient T cells and thymic progenitors that survived.

Unique molecular identifiers were built into the TCRbeta library. TCRdb passed the PCR reads through MiXCR, listing each CDR3 protein once. Of about 580,000 distinct CDR3 sequences in the sample, around 23% are singletons; the top ten hold approximately 14%. This chain joins TRBV5-1 and TRBJ1-2; TRBD1 matches at 7 bases. This sequence originates from a boy younger than two who had a stem cell transplant for acute myeloid leukemia, so the T cells may come from the graft donor. This material consisted of PBMCs, mostly from graft donor cells, taken 360 days after TCRalphabeta/CD19-depleted stem cell transplant. In DNA form, the CDR3 reads TGCGCCAGCAGCCCGACAGGGACCCATGGCTACACCTTC. Translated: CASSPTGTHGYTF.